These T cell receptor beta chains were read from a single sample in a study of shared clonotypes between healthy human individuals. Produced via immunoSEQ multiplex PCR; TCRdb's table is partial and in-frame only. Here the sample spans 2 million to 3 million clones, roughly 93% being singletons. The material sequenced was naive CD4+ T cells from PBMCs. The source of these receptors is a man aged 18 to 29 in good health. Some clones in this sample may be carry-over from other donors' samples. Each CDR3 is given with its conserved first and last residue. The D gene is left open where the match is weak. Only part of the rows carry a size: once, few, many, or a class if the clone is expanded.

v_gene: TRBV7-9
j_gene: TRBJ2-3
d_gene: NA
abundance: NA
CDR3aa: CASSLKGPDTQYF
CDR3nt: TGTGCCAGCAGCTTAAAAGGACCAGATACGCAGTATTTT

v_gene: TRBV29-1
j_gene: TRBJ1-2
d_gene: NA
abundance: NA
CDR3aa: CSVSHLGNYGYTF
CDR3nt: TGCAGCGTCTCCCATCTCGGGAACTATGGCTACACCTTC

v_gene: TRBV11-3
j_gene: TRBJ2-3
d_gene: NA
abundance: NA
CDR3aa: CASSRSSGDTQYF
CDR3nt: TGTGCCAGCAGCCGTAGTAGTGGGGATACGCAGTATTTT

v_gene: TRBV11-2
j_gene: TRBJ2-7
d_gene: NA
abundance: NA
CDR3aa: CASSFTLYEQYF
CDR3nt: TGTGCCAGCAGTTTTACACTATACGAGCAGTACTTC

v_gene: TRBV28
j_gene: TRBJ2-2
d_gene: NA
abundance: NA
CDR3aa: CASNTPANTGELFF
CDR3nt: TGTGCCAGCAACACTCCCGCGAACACCGGGGAGCTGTTTTTT

v_gene: TRBV19
j_gene: TRBJ1-3
d_gene: NA
abundance: NA
CDR3aa: CASSRGDLIGTGNTIYF
CDR3nt: TGTGCCAGTAGTAGAGGAGACCTCATCGGTACGGGAAACACCATATATTTT

v_gene: TRBV27
j_gene: TRBJ1-2
d_gene: TRBD1
abundance: NA
CDR3aa: CASSLYPPPTGYYGYTF
CDR3nt: TGTGCCAGCAGTTTATACCCCCCCCCGACAGGGTACTATGGCTACACCTTC

v_gene: TRBV11-1
j_gene: TRBJ2-7
d_gene: NA
abundance: NA
CDR3aa: CASSLEPVLPYEQYF
CDR3nt: TGTGCCAGCAGCTTAGAGCCAGTTCTCCCCTACGAGCAGTACTTC

v_gene: TRBV14
j_gene: TRBJ1-4
d_gene: NA
abundance: NA
CDR3aa: CASSQVGRTNEKLFF
CDR3nt: TGTGCCAGCAGCCAAGTTGGTAGAACTAATGAAAAACTGTTTTTT

v_gene: TRBV7-9
j_gene: TRBJ1-2
d_gene: NA
abundance: once
CDR3aa: CASSFSSRAYNYGYTF
CDR3nt: TGTGCCAGCAGCTTCTCCTCACGCGCTTATAACTATGGCTACACCTTC

v_gene: TRBV5-1
j_gene: TRBJ1-6
d_gene: TRBD1
abundance: NA
CDR3aa: CASSSTTGGESPLHF
CDR3nt: TGCGCCAGCAGCAGTACTACAGGGGGCGAATCACCCCTCCACTTT

v_gene: TRBV27
j_gene: TRBJ2-7
d_gene: NA
abundance: NA
CDR3aa: CASSPSLNPNEQYF
CDR3nt: TGTGCCAGCAGTCCCTCGCTGAACCCAAACGAGCAGTACTTC

v_gene: TRBV21-1
j_gene: TRBJ2-1
d_gene: NA
abundance: NA
CDR3aa: CASSKDSASGPKTYNEQFF
CDR3nt: TGTGCCAGCAGCAAGGATAGCGCTAGCGGCCCGAAAACCTACAATGAGCAGTTCTTC

v_gene: TRBV28
j_gene: TRBJ2-7
d_gene: TRBD1
abundance: once
CDR3aa: CASSRIGTASYEQYF
CDR3nt: TGTGCCAGCAGCCGAATCGGGACAGCCTCCTACGAGCAGTACTTC

v_gene: TRBV5-1
j_gene: TRBJ2-2
d_gene: NA
abundance: NA
CDR3aa: CASSLGHLNTGELFF
CDR3nt: TGCGCCAGCAGCTTGGGGCACTTGAACACCGGGGAGCTGTTTTTT

v_gene: TRBV7-2
j_gene: TRBJ2-1
d_gene: NA
abundance: NA
CDR3aa: CASNQRGPGAYNEQFF
CDR3nt: TGTGCCAGCAACCAAAGGGGGCCGGGGGCTTACAATGAGCAGTTCTTC

v_gene: TRBV7-8
j_gene: TRBJ1-2
d_gene: TRBD1
abundance: NA
CDR3aa: CASSLDTTGVDGYTF
CDR3nt: TGTGCCAGCAGCTTAGACACGACAGGGGTCGATGGCTACACCTTC

v_gene: TRBV30
j_gene: TRBJ1-1
d_gene: TRBD1
abundance: NA
CDR3aa: CAWSRSPTGTEAFF
CDR3nt: TGTGCCTGGAGTAGGTCCCCGACAGGGACTGAAGCTTTCTTT

v_gene: TRBV20-1
j_gene: TRBJ2-1
d_gene: NA
abundance: NA
CDR3aa: CSASVQNEQFF
CDR3nt: TGCAGTGCTAGCGTGCAGAATGAGCAGTTCTTC

v_gene: TRBV10-1
j_gene: TRBJ2-1
d_gene: TRBD2
abundance: NA
CDR3aa: CASSGGRDSYNEQFF
CDR3nt: TGCGCCAGCAGCGGGGGGAGAGACTCCTACAATGAGCAGTTCTTC

v_gene: TRBV5-1
j_gene: TRBJ2-5
d_gene: TRBD1
abundance: NA
CDR3aa: CASSLAQTGGAQETQYF
CDR3nt: TGCGCCAGCAGCTTGGCCCAGACAGGGGGAGCCCAAGAGACCCAGTACTTC

v_gene: TRBV7-2
j_gene: TRBJ1-5
d_gene: NA
abundance: NA
CDR3aa: CASSLVRGPNQPQHF
CDR3nt: TGTGCCAGCAGCTTAGTCAGGGGACCCAATCAGCCCCAGCATTTT

v_gene: TRBV5-1
j_gene: TRBJ1-2
d_gene: NA
abundance: NA
CDR3aa: CASTKGERNYGYTF
CDR3nt: TGCGCCAGCACCAAGGGCGAGAGAAACTATGGCTACACCTTC

v_gene: TRBV19
j_gene: TRBJ1-1
d_gene: NA
abundance: NA
CDR3aa: CASSITVGGTEAFF
CDR3nt: TGTGCCAGTAGTATTACGGTCGGGGGCACTGAAGCTTTCTTT

v_gene: TRBV30
j_gene: TRBJ2-4
d_gene: TRBD1
abundance: NA
CDR3aa: CAGTPGQGLSKNIQYF
CDR3nt: TGTGCCGGGACACCGGGACAGGGACTTTCCAAAAACATTCAGTACTTC

v_gene: TRBV28
j_gene: TRBJ2-3
d_gene: NA
abundance: NA
CDR3aa: CASSLREPGTDTQYF
CDR3nt: TGTGCCAGCAGTTTAAGGGAGCCTGGCACAGATACGCAGTATTTT

v_gene: TRBV7-6
j_gene: TRBJ2-3
d_gene: NA
abundance: NA
CDR3aa: CASGLGGQDTQYF
CDR3nt: TGTGCCAGTGGCCTAGGGGGGCAAGATACGCAGTATTTT